A single sample is the source of the 23 T cell receptor beta chains below, sequenced in a study of T-cell reconstitution after alpha-beta-depleted transplantation in children. This sample's TCRbeta library carried unique molecular identifier barcodes. TCRdb used MiXCR to reprocess the PCR reads, holding one entry per CDR3 protein. The table lists approximately 210,000 distinct CDR3 sequences, 17% of them singletons. The material was PBMCs, mostly from graft donor cells, obtained 360 days after TCRalphabeta/CD19-depleted stem cell transplant. All receptors come from a male patient between 2 and 10 years old who had a stem cell transplant for acute lymphoblastic leukemia, so the T cells may come from the graft donor.

V usage is TRBV20-1 and J usage is TRBJ2-1; 8 nucleotides match TRBD2. V trimming: 6 bases; J trimming: 7 bases; junction bases outside the gene matches: 11. The CDR3 has 14 residues. Germline-derived CDR1 and CDR2 are DFQATT and SNEGSKA (reference sequence). CDR3 loop: CSATGTRKVNEQFF. The CDR3 DNA is TGCAGTGCGACCGGGACTAGAAAGGTTAATGAGCAGTTCTTC.

This clonotype was observed a handful of times. CDR3 sequence reads: CASRELASPETQYF. CDR3 DNA: TGTGCCAGCAGAGAACTAGCGTCCCCAGAGACCCAGTACTTC. The rearrangement links TRBV12-3 or TRBV12-4 to TRBJ2-5, with TRBD2 matching over 7 bases. There are 14 residues in the CDR3. V dropped 6 bases and J dropped 4; count of bases not matched to a gene: 8.

The chain has TRBV12-3 or TRBV12-4 and TRBJ1-2; 9 nucleotides line up with TRBD1. CDR3 size: 15 residues. The trim removed 3 bases at V and 3 bases at J, leaving 5 bases unmatched. Here the CDR3 DNA reads TGTGCCAGCAGTTTCCCGGGACAGGGAGACTATGGCTACACCTTC. Translating it yields CASSFPGQGDYGYTF.

This clonotype was detected many times. The chain employs TRBV20-1 and TRBJ2-5; 8 bases align to TRBD2. Germline V gives CDR1 DFQATT, CDR2 SNEGSKA (reference sequence). This CDR3 is 14 amino acids long. V shed 1 base and J 2 bases; nucleotides not matched to a gene: 3. CDR3 sequence (DNA): TGCAGTGCTAGAGTGCCTAGCGGGCAAGAGACCCAGTACTTC. It specifies CSARVPSGQETQYF.

This chain links TRBV29-1 with TRBJ2-3; D is undetermined. From germline, CDR1 is SQVTM and CDR2 ANQGSEA. Trimming left V 6 bases short and J 4 bases short, with 8 bases between. This CDR3 is 11 amino acids long. The CDR3 reads CSVQRSDTQYF. The DNA for the CDR3 is TGCAGCGTGCAGAGGTCAGATACGCAGTATTTT.

The CDR3 nucleotides are TGTGCCAGCAGTTTGAGTGGGCTAACCTACGAGCAGTACTTC. Encoded protein: CASSLSGLTYEQYF. The rearrangement links TRBV12-3 or TRBV12-4 to TRBJ2-7; D unclear. V lost 3 bases to trimming and J lost 2 bases, with 11 bases between them. The CDR3 covers 14 residues.

The chain carries TRBV11-2 and TRBJ2-1, with TRBD2 matching 10 bases. The CDR3 length is 19 residues. Germline-derived CDR1 and CDR2 are SGHAT and FQNNGV. Unmatched junction bases numbered 17, after V lost 5 bases and J lost 4 bases. CDR3 region: CASSRWWTSGGGLYNEQFF. CDR3 nucleotides: TGTGCCAGCAGCCGCTGGTGGACTAGCGGAGGGGGCCTTTACAATGAGCAGTTCTTC.

Notes on this clonotype: Germline is not matched at one junction end, which may reflect a read error. This sequence joins TRBV12-3 or TRBV12-4 and TRBJ2-3, with D perhaps TRBD2 (6 bases). The CDR3 is 15 amino acids. The CDR3 loop is CASSLWDLSTDTQYF. In DNA form, the CDR3 reads TGCGCCAGCAGTTTATGGGACTTAAGCACAGATACGCAGTATTTT.

This clonotype has a handful of counts. The rearrangement joins TRBV9 to TRBJ2-3; D not certain. Per germline, CDR1 SGDLS and CDR2 YYNGEE. V lost 3 bases, J lost 0 bases, and 17 bases lay in between. The CDR3 runs to 17 residues. CDR3 in DNA: TGTGCCAGCAGCGGTGGGGATGGGCAAATTAGCACAGATACGCAGTATTTT. The encoded protein is CASSGGDGQISTDTQYF.

The J gene is TRBJ2-2, the V gene TRBV30; a weak D match, TRBD2 (6 bases). Trimming cost V 2 bases and J 3 bases, with 19 bases left between them. The CDR3 runs to 17 residues. Germline CDR1 and CDR2: GTSNPN and SVGIG (reference sequence). The CDR3 reads CAWSRRGPGKYTGELFF. The CDR3 nucleotides are TGTGCCTGGAGTCGGAGGGGCCCCGGCAAATACACCGGGGAGCTGTTTTTT.

This chain uses TRBV7-9 with TRBJ1-3, with D tentatively TRBD1 (5 bases). V lost 0 bases to trimming and J lost 1 base, with 13 bases between them. Germline values: CDR1 SEHNR, CDR2 FQNEAQ (reference sequence). This CDR3 spans 17 amino acids. CDR3 amino acids: CASSLALDSESGNTIYF. In DNA, the CDR3 is TGTGCCAGCAGCTTAGCGCTCGACAGTGAATCTGGAAACACCATATATTTT.

The genes are TRBV6-1 and TRBJ2-2; 8 bases map to TRBD2. J lost 4 bases, V lost 6 bases, and 13 bases had no gene match. This CDR3 spans 17 amino acids. The germline V gene has CDR1 MNHNS and CDR2 SASEGT. CDR3 coding DNA: TGTGCCAGCAGACAACCTCCGGGGGGGCGCAGCACCGGGGAGCTGTTTTTT. It is translated as CASRQPPGGRSTGELFF.

This chain links TRBV12-3 or TRBV12-4 with TRBJ2-7; D gene ambiguous. This CDR3 contains 12 residues. V was trimmed by 3 bases and J by 2 bases, leaving 5 bases between them. The CDR3 is CASSFEAYEQYF. The CDR3 nucleotides read TGTGCCAGCAGTTTCGAGGCCTACGAGCAGTACTTC.

This clonotype was counted between two and nine times. The chain uses TRBV20-1 and TRBJ1-1; D is ambiguous. Trimming shortened V by 4 bases and J by 3 bases, and 12 bases separated the two germline ends. Germline lookup yields CDR1 DFQATT and CDR2 SNEGSKA (reference sequence). This CDR3 region has 13 residues. The CDR3 DNA reads as TGCAGTGCTAAGACCTCCTATCACACTGAAGCTTTCTTT. Its translation: CSAKTSYHTEAFF.

This clonotype was seen a few times. V usage is TRBV6-2 or TRBV6-3 and J usage is TRBJ2-1; TRBD2 agrees at 8 bases. V shed 8 bases, J shed 2 bases, and the junction held 8 bases outside the gene matches. The CDR3 consists of 15 residues. Germline CDR1 MNHEY, CDR2 SVGEGT. The CDR3 sequence: CASGLAGGPYNEQFF. CDR3 DNA sequence: TGTGCCAGCGGACTCGCGGGGGGCCCCTACAATGAGCAGTTCTTC.

The genes are TRBV4-3 and TRBJ2-2, with D uncertain. The germline V gene encodes CDR1 LGHNA and CDR2 YSLEER. Deletions cut 0 bases from V and 3 bases from J, with 14 bases between. This CDR3 comprises 17 residues. The CDR3 DNA reads as TGCGCCAGCAGCCAAGACCTACCTTTCTTGGACACCGGGGAGCTGTTTTTT. This translates into CASSQDLPFLDTGELFF.

The genes are TRBV6-1 and TRBJ1-1, with D possibly matching TRBD1 (6 bases). Germline values: CDR1 MNHNS, CDR2 SASEGT. The CDR3 runs to 14 residues. Trimming cost V 4 bases and J 5 bases, with 14 bases left between them. The chain's CDR3 is CASSGFTGATEAFF. The CDR3 nucleotides are TGTGCCAGCAGTGGATTTACGGGGGCAACTGAAGCTTTCTTT.

This clonotype showed up many times. This chain connects TRBV5-1 to TRBJ1-4; D remains ambiguous. Trimming took off 1 base at V and 6 bases at J, with 10 bases between the two ends. Germline V lookup: CDR1 SGHRS, CDR2 YFSETQ. CDR3 length: 14 residues. DNA of the CDR3: TGCGCCAGCAGCTTGAGCAGTAGCGATGAAAAACTGTTTTTT. It codes for CASSLSSSDEKLFF.

Remarks on this clonotype: One end of the junction fails to match germline, which may point to a read error. The rearrangement uses TRBV7-8 and TRBJ1-5, with 8 bases aligning to TRBD1. Germline V gene sequence: CDR1 SGHVS, CDR2 FQNEAQ. The CDR3 runs 15 residues. CDR3 residues: CASTQDRGSSQPQHF. CDR3 bases: TGTGCCAGCACTCAAGACAGGGGAAGCAGTCAGCCCCAGCATTTT.

This clonotype was recorded many times. The DNA of the CDR3 is TGTGCCAGCAAATCTGGGCAGAATAGCAATCAGCCCCAGCATTTT. Translation: CASKSGQNSNQPQHF. J is TRBJ1-5 and V is TRBV28; D call uncertain. Germline-derived CDR1 and CDR2 are MDHEN and SYDVKM. V shed 7 bases and J shed 0 bases, with 13 bases lying between them. The CDR3 covers 15 residues.

In this sample, this clonotype turned up a few times. This chain connects TRBV7-9 to TRBJ1-4; D is unclear. Trimming removed 1 base from V and 11 bases from J, with 8 bases in between. CDR3 length equals 12 residues. Germline V CDR1 and CDR2: SEHNR, FQNEAQ (reference sequence). The chain's CDR3 is CASSLEVSKLFF. The CDR3 nucleotides are TGTGCCAGCAGCTTAGAAGTTTCGAAACTGTTTTTT.

This clonotype has ten or more counts. The V gene is TRBV5-5, the J gene TRBJ1-6; perhaps TRBD1 as D (6 bases). CDR3 length equals 16 residues. V lost 2 bases and J lost 6, with 15 bases in between. Germline V gene lookup returns CDR1 SGHKS and CDR2 YYEKEE (reference sequence). CDR3 amino acids: CASSLMGGQSNSPLHF. The CDR3, as DNA: TGTGCCAGCAGCTTAATGGGGGGCCAAAGTAATTCACCCCTCCACTTT. Full variable domain (outside the CDR3, taken from reference TRBV5-5 and TRBJ1-6): DAGVTQSPTHLIKTRGQQVTLRCSPISGHKSVSWYQQVLGQGPQFIFQYYEKEERGRGNFPDRFSARQFPNYSSELNVNALLLGDSALYLCASSLMGGQSNSPLHFGNGTRLTVT.

A few counts support this clonotype. The chain couples TRBV12-3 or TRBV12-4 to TRBJ2-5, with TRBD1 identical over 8 bases. J was trimmed by 4 bases and V by 6 bases; bases with no gene match: 7. CDR3 size: 14 residues. The CDR3: CASRITGGRETQYF. For the CDR3, the DNA is TGTGCCAGCAGGATCACAGGGGGAAGAGAGACCCAGTACTTC.